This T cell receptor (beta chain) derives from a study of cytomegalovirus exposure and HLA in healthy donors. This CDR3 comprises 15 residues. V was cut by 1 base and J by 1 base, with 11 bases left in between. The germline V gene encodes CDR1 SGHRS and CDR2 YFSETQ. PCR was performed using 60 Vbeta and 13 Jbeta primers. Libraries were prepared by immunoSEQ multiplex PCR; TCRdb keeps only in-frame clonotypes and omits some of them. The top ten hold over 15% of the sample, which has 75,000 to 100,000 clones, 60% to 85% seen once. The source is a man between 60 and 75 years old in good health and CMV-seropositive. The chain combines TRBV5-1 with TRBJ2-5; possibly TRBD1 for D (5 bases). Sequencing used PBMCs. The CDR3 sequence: CASSLNGHPQETQYF. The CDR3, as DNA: TGCGCCAGCAGCTTGAATGGACACCCCCAAGAGACCCAGTACTTC.